This TCR beta chain was sequenced during a study of regulatory T cells in long-lasting Graves disease. Study results and caveats: Among persistent patients, a larger number of public clonotypes were shared (around 2,700) than among newly diagnosed patients (about 970).

This clonotype has only a few counts. Its matching antigen is unknown. Time point specified: newly diagnosed GD, antithyroid drugs for less than 3 months. From PBMCs, RNA was extracted and then used to make the TCR library. Combining iRepertoire HTBI primers with Arm-PCR of CDR3 regions, the authors built TCR beta libraries. TCRdb recomputed calls from the multiplex PCR reads with MiXCR, one row per CDR3 protein. This sample has 550,000 to 700,000 distinct CDR3 sequences, with around 16% found just once. Losses at the gene ends were 7 bases for V and 0 bases for J; bases not matched to a gene: 10. The V gene's germline CDR1 is MNHNS and CDR2 SASEGT. The CDR3 is made up of 18 amino acids. These same records also appear under a second study, on T cells in Graves' hyperthyroidism and ophthalmopathy. That study adds: Exclusion criteria comprised uncontrolled infection, other autoimmune disease, pregnancy or lactation. HTBI primers were used for first-round RT-PCR of the TCR CDR3. Blood also held most thyroid clonotypes expanded beyond 0.001.

The gene calls are TRBV6-1 and TRBJ2-5; 14 bases fit TRBD2. Here the sequenced sample was peripheral blood mononuclear cells (PBMCs), taken at new diagnosis, from a patient treated with antithyroid drugs. The clonotype comes from a man between 18 and 35 years old with Graves disease. CDR3 DNA: TGTGCCAGCAAAGGGACTAGCGGGAGTTATCTGTACCAAGAGACCCAGTACTTC. It translates to CASKGTSGSYLYQETQYF.